The entry below gives a single T cell receptor beta chain sequence along with its context. No cognate antigen has been identified for it. No much larger clone is present one base from it, and per-base qualities are unavailable. This sample was taken from a study of CD8 T cells in ankylosing spondylitis (dated by TCRdb to about 2017). A note on the overall study: T cell receptor beta repertoires were profiled in healthy donors and ankylosing spondylitis patients so that disease-linked TCR variants could be found. In total, the full study cohort was made up of about 110 healthy donors and approximately 27 ankylosing spondylitis patients. Peripheral blood was sampled, and synovial fluid was also collected from ankylosing spondylitis patients. Here is what the overall study found, with its caveats: Some motif variants had previously been reported in the synovial fluid and blood of reactive arthritis patients, which suggests shared mechanisms of disease initiation. According to the report, matched synovial fluid samples from ankylosing spondylitis patients were significantly enriched for the disease-linked clones. A TCR beta motif made up of roughly eight highly homologous amino acid variants appeared to be characteristic of blood from ankylosing spondylitis patients. In peripheral blood, the disease-linked clones were found at relatively low frequencies and had a CD8+ phenotype.

From the cysteine through the phenylalanine, the CDR3 covers 16 amino acids. Here the CDR3 DNA is all that survives: 48 bases in frame from base 1. Taken from the germline V gene, the CDR1 and CDR2 loops are SGHDT and YYEEEE. The V end gives up 0 bases and the J end 4 bases, leaving 8 bases in the junction not matched to a gene. Sequencing was performed on an Illumina HiSeq 2500. Quantitative 5'-RACE with molecular barcodes was the method used to prepare the TCR beta libraries. In the original analysis: To identify disease-linked TCR variants, a new computational method was used, one built on a probabilistic model of VDJ rearrangement. The raw public reads went through TCRdb reprocessing: fastp at Q25, MiXCR clone calling, in-frame beta chains kept. Every CDR3 protein is listed once, alongside the most common genes and DNA of its rows. These V and J calls originate from TCRdb's pipeline instead of the authors' own analysis. The sample table shows some 700,000 distinct CDR3 sequences, and around 20% are seen once. Approximately 18% of the sample belongs to the ten largest clones.

Rearrangement joined TRBV5-6 to TRBJ2-3; 7 middle bases align to TRBD2. Sequenced input: blood, either unsorted or a sorted T cell fraction (not recorded which). This receptor was identified in a male donor with ankylosing spondylitis. The DNA sequence follows: TGTGCCAGCAGCTTGGATGCGGGAGTTTGGTCAGATACGCAGTATTTT. Translated, this is CASSLDAGVWSDTQYF.